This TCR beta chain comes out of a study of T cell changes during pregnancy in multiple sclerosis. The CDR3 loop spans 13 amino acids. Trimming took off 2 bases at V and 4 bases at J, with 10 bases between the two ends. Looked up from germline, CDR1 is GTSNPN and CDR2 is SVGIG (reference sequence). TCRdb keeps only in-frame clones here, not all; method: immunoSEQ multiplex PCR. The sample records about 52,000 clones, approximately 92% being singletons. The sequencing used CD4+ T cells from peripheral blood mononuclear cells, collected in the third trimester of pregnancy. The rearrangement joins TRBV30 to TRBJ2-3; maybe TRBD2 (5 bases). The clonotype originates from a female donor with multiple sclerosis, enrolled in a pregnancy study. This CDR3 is CAWSKTGADTQYF. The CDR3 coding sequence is TGTGCCTGGAGTAAAACCGGGGCAGATACGCAGTATTTT.